Each of the 12 T cell receptor beta chains below was sequenced from the same sample in a study of T cells in Graves' hyperthyroidism and ophthalmopathy. TCR beta CDR3 regions were amplified from RNA. The study used the HTBI primer set for a first-round RT-PCR of the TCR CDR3. TCRdb reprocessed the multiplex PCR reads with MiXCR, giving one entry per CDR3 protein. The sample has a few hundred thousand distinct CDR3 sequences, under 20% seen once. The specimen was blood. Receptors originate from a young woman with Graves' ophthalmopathy.

Worth noting for this clonotype: This clone may be a read error of a much larger clone one base away. The chain links TRBV28 to TRBJ1-1; 7 positions match TRBD1. Per germline, CDR1 MDHEN and CDR2 SYDVKM. The CDR3 consists of 16 residues. This CDR3 is CAGSSGFEGARTEAFF. The CDR3 nucleotides read TGTGCCGGCAGTTCGGGGTTCGAGGGGGCGCGGACTGAAGCTTTCTTT.

In this sample, this clonotype turned up many times. This chain uses TRBV5-1 with TRBJ1-5; weak D call: TRBD1 (5 bases). Per the germline V gene, CDR1 is SGHRS and CDR2 is YFSETQ. Deletions cut 0 bases from V and 5 bases from J, with 9 bases between. CDR3 length: 14 residues. As DNA, the CDR3 is TGCGCCAGCAGCTTGGGGGTAGGGGATCAGCCCCAGCATTTT. Protein product: CASSLGVGDQPQHF.

This clonotype was counted many times. The V call is TRBV6-4, the J call TRBJ2-5; 14 nucleotides agree with TRBD2. Germline V gene sequence: CDR1 MRHNA, CDR2 SNTAGT. CDR3 size: 16 residues. J gave up 5 bases and V 0 bases, and 2 bases lay outside the gene matches. The CDR3 here is CASSDSTSGGAETQYF. The CDR3 nucleotides read TGTGCCAGCAGTGACTCGACTAGCGGGGGGGCCGAGACCCAGTACTTC.

In this sample, this clonotype turned up many times. V usage is TRBV5-1 and J usage is TRBJ1-5, with 7 bases identical to TRBD1. This CDR3 region has 15 residues. The trim removed 2 bases at V and 2 bases at J, leaving 4 bases unmatched. Per germline, CDR1 SGHRS and CDR2 YFSETQ. The DNA of the CDR3 is TGCGCCAGCAGCTTTCAGGGGGATGGCAATCAGCCCCAGCATTTT. Its translation is CASSFQGDGNQPQHF. The full variable domain, with the rest looked up from reference TRBV5-1 and TRBJ1-5, is KAGVTQTPRYLIKTRGQQVTLSCSPISGHRSVSWYQQTPGQGLQFLFEYFSETQRNKGNFPGRFSGRQFSNSRSEMNVSTLELGDSALYLCASSFQGDGNQPQHFGDGTRLSIL.

This clonotype was seen at least ten times. The chain uses TRBV11-2 and TRBJ2-3; no reliable D call. In germline, CDR1 is SGHAT, CDR2 FQNNGV. The V and J ends lost 5 bases and 6 bases respectively, with 9 bases between them. The CDR3 contains 12 residues. CDR3 sequence (DNA): TGTGCCAGCAGCCCCGGACGTGATACGCAGTATTTT. Translation gives CASSPGRDTQYF.

This clonotype was recorded many times. CDR3 sequence: CSVGLAGEGDTQYF. CDR3 bases: TGCAGCGTCGGTCTAGCGGGAGAGGGAGATACGCAGTATTTT. The chain uses TRBV29-1 and TRBJ2-3; 10 bases are shared with TRBD2. The CDR3 totals 14 residues. Per the germline V gene, CDR1 is SQVTM and CDR2 is ANQGSEA. Germline trimming cut 6 bases from V and 5 bases from J; bases unmatched to any gene: 8.

This clonotype was counted at least ten times. The chain is built from TRBV7-2 and TRBJ1-5; D call uncertain. The CDR3 length is 13 residues. Trimming cost V 2 bases and J 7 bases, with 9 bases left between them. Germline V gene data show CDR1 as SGHTA and CDR2 as FQGNSA. This CDR3 is CASSLSISQPQHF. CDR3 in DNA: TGTGCCAGCAGCTTAAGCATCAGCCAGCCCCAGCATTTT. Combining the CDR3 with reference TRBV7-2 and TRBJ1-5 gives the whole variable domain GAGVSQSPSNKVTEKGKDVELRCDPISGHTALYWYRQSLGQGLEFLIYFQGNSAPDKSGLPSDRFSAERTGGSVSTLTIQRTQQEDSAVYLCASSLSISQPQHFGDGTRLSIL.

This clonotype showed up many times. V and J are TRBV20-1 and TRBJ1-2; D is undetermined. Deletions cut 2 bases from V and 4 bases from J, with 11 bases between. Germline-derived CDR1 and CDR2 are DFQATT and SNEGSKA (reference sequence). The CDR3 sequence is 13 residues long. CDR3 sequence reads: CSARKEGSYGYTF. CDR3 bases: TGCAGTGCTAGAAAGGAAGGCTCCTATGGCTACACCTTC.

This clonotype was seen many times. The chain carries TRBV3-2 and TRBJ2-5. TRBV3-2 is listed as a pseudogene. The CDR3 has 14 amino acids. The CDR3 nucleotides read TGTGCCAGCAGCCATAGCACACTTGGTGAGACCCAGTACTTC. Its protein is CASSHSTLGETQYF.

Many counts were recorded for this clonotype. The chain uses TRBV5-1 and TRBJ2-1; 9 bases map to TRBD1. V dropped 5 bases and J dropped 8; count of bases not matched to a gene: 14. CDR3 length: 16 residues. Germline V gene data show CDR1 as SGHRS and CDR2 as YFSETQ. CDR3 coding DNA: TGCGCCAGCAGACCGACGGGACAGGGAATTGAAGATGAGCAGTTCTTC. Encoded protein: CASRPTGQGIEDEQFF.

As to this clonotype: At one boundary the junction diverges from the germline segment, which might be a read error. V is TRBV19 and J is TRBJ1-1, with TRBD1 matching over 8 bases. The CDR3 length is 19 residues. Germline assignment: CDR1 LNHDA and CDR2 SQIVND (reference sequence). CDR3 region: CASSILNRGASWMNTEASF. In DNA, the CDR3 is TGTGCCAGTAGTATCCTCAACAGGGGGGCGAGTTGGATGAACACTGAAGCTTCCTTT.

This clonotype showed up just a few times. This rearrangement joins TRBV6-1 to TRBJ2-4; D is perhaps TRBD1 (5 bases). Trimming cost V 1 base and J 7 bases, with 14 bases left between them. The CDR3 has 15 amino acids. Germline CDR1 and CDR2: MNHNS and SASEGT. CDR3: CASSEEGATINIQYF. DNA for the CDR3: TGTGCCAGCAGTGAAGAAGGGGCCACCATTAACATTCAGTACTTC.